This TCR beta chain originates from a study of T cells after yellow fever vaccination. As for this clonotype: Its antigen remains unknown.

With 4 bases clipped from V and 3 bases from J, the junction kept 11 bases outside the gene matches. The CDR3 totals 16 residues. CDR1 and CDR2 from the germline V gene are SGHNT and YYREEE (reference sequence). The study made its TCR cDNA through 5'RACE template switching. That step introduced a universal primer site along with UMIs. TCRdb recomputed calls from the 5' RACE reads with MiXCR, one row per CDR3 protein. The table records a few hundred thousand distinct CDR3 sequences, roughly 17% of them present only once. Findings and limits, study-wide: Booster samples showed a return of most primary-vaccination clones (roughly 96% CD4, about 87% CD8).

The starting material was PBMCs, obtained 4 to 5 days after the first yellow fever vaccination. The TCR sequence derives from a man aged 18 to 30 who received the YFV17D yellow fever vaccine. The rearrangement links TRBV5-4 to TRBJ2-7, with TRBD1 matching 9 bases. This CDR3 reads CASSPGTGFSLYEQYF. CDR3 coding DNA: TGTGCCAGCAGCCCCGGGACAGGGTTTTCCCTCTACGAGCAGTACTTC. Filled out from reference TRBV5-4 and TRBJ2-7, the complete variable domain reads ETGVTQSPTHLIKTRGQQVTLRCSSQSGHNTVSWYQQALGQGPQFIFQYYREEENGRGNFPPRFSGLQFPNYSSELNVNALELDDSALYLCASSPGTGFSLYEQYFGPGTRLTVT.